Listed below are T cell receptor beta chains from one sample, sequenced in a study of human T cells and chemical hapten exposure. TCRdb recomputed calls from the RACE reads with MiXCR, one row per CDR3 protein. Counted here are over 100,000 distinct CDR3 sequences, 9.2% occurring once; the ten biggest clones make up about 3.4%. Sequenced material: whole blood, taken in connection with sensitization to the hapten diphenylcyclopropenone (DPC). All receptors come from a woman in her 40s with alopecia areata. Some clones in this sample may be carry-over from other donors' samples. CDR3s leave out the opening cysteine and the closing phenylalanine or tryptophan. The order of the fields is D gene, V gene, CDR3 protein. The D gene is left open where the match is weak.

NA	TRBV7-9	ASSLEGGELV
TRBD1	TRBV6-6	ASVPLGQGAGYT
NA	TRBV6-1	ANYKLVPGDTQY
TRBD1	TRBV19	ASSKTGTARLNYGYT
TRBD1	TRBV7-2	ASSLTGPLSGANVLT
NA	TRBV20-1	SAGEQRLITEAF
NA	TRBV7-2	ASSSGGQSETQY
NA	TRBV3-1	ASSPTTGNQPQH
TRBD2	TRBV6-2/TRBV6-3	ASSSRLAGNEQF
NA	TRBV27	ASSTTGRGQPQH
NA	TRBV29-1	SVDRGYEQY
NA	TRBV6-2/TRBV6-3	ASSSPGGGDTGELF
NA	TRBV20-1	SARDLFGSTQY
NA	TRBV5-1	ASSVTGQGISF
TRBD2	TRBV3-1	ASSQEGLAGGYSTDTQY
TRBD2	TRBV18	ASSRSPSGQETQY